This section outlines one TCR beta chain sequence together with its context. These data originate in a study of T cell changes during pregnancy in multiple sclerosis. J gave up 7 bases and V 3 bases, and 7 bases lay outside the gene matches. This CDR3 is built from 15 residues. Germline V gene lookup returns CDR1 MNHEY and CDR2 SMNVEV (reference sequence). Some clones are missing from TCRdb's copy, which holds only in-frame ones; the method was immunoSEQ multiplex PCR. This sample has roughly 73,000 clones, with roughly 92% found just once. Sequencing was performed on peripheral blood, taken in the second trimester of pregnancy. This receptor was obtained from a female donor in good health, enrolled as a control in a pregnancy study. The chain combines TRBV27 with TRBJ2-1; 9 nucleotides line up with TRBD2. The CDR3: CASSFYLAGRNEQFF. DNA of the CDR3: TGTGCCAGCAGTTTTTATCTAGCGGGGCGGAATGAGCAGTTCTTC.